The entry that follows covers one T cell receptor beta chain sequence. The antigen is undetermined. This record comes from a study of shared clonotypes between healthy human individuals. Method: immunoSEQ multiplex PCR; TCRdb's copy keeps in-frame clones and lacks some. This sample has fewer than 2.5 million clones, with under 95% found just once. Regarding the study as a whole: Around 4.7% of naive CD4 clonotypes were shared across a handful of donors.

Material for sequencing was naive CD4+ T cells from PBMCs. Sample subset: CD45RA+ positively selected. The clonotype originates from a man between 18 and 35 years old in good health. Some clones in this sample may be carry-over from other donors' samples.

CDR3 sequence: CAISESKQLLSGGEQFF. CDR3 DNA: TGTGCCATCAGTGAGTCGAAGCAACTTTTGTCGGGTGGTGAGCAGTTCTTC. The chain joins TRBV10-3 to TRBJ2-1; D not resolved. This CDR3 spans 17 amino acids. Germline CDR1 and CDR2: ENHRY and SYGVKD. Trimming removed 0 bases from V and 9 bases from J, with 21 bases in between.